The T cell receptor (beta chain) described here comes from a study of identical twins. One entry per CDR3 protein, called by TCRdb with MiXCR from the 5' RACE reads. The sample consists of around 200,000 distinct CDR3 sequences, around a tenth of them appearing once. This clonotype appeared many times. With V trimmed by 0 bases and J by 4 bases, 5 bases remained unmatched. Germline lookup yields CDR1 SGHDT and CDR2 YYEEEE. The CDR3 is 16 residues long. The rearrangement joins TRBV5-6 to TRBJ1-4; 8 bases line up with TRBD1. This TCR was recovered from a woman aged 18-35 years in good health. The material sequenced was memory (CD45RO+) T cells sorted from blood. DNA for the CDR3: TGTGCCAGCAGCTTGGTAGGGACAGGCCGTAATGAAAAACTGTTTTTT. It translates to CASSLVGTGRNEKLFF.